This is a list of T cell receptor beta chains from one sample in a study of shared clonotypes between healthy human individuals. Generated by immunoSEQ multiplex PCR, the TCRdb table keeps only in-frame clones and is missing some. The sample contains around 95,000 clones, around half of which appear only once. The sample taken for sequencing was PBMCs. The receptors come from a woman aged 35 to 49 in good health. Some clones in this sample may be carry-over from other donors' samples. CDR3s include the opening cysteine and the closing phenylalanine or tryptophan. Each record gives: V gene, J gene, CDR3 protein.

>TRBV7-3|TRBJ2-7
CASSQDRGGYEQYF
>TRBV4-1|TRBJ1-5
CASSQEATDGQPQHF
>TRBV6-5|TRBJ2-1
CASLSSGIYNEQFF
>TRBV19|TRBJ2-5
CASSIGGETQYF
>TRBV30|TRBJ1-6
CAWSPGNSPLHF
>TRBV5-4|TRBJ2-1
CASSLGQGGEQFF
>TRBV15|TRBJ1-6
CATSYPTPSGAGSPLHF
>TRBV6-9|TRBJ2-5
CASRTGYEETQYF
>TRBV6-6|TRBJ2-7
CASSYSISGTYEQYF
>TRBV27|TRBJ2-7
CASSIGQGASYEQYF
>TRBV11-2|TRBJ1-1
CASSNIGQFIRMNTEAFF
>TRBV6-5|TRBJ2-7
CASSPGTAFSYEQYF
>TRBV2|TRBJ1-4
CASSESGTPGLEKLFF
>TRBV29-1|TRBJ2-1
CSVEAESYNEQFF
>TRBV2|TRBJ2-3
CASGREATDTQYF